This T cell receptor (beta chain) comes out of a study of control samples from healthy donors and cancer patients. Libraries were prepared by immunoSEQ multiplex PCR; TCRdb keeps only in-frame clonotypes and omits some of them. The sample holds roughly 30,000 clones; 70% to 90% are singletons and the top ten take 3% to 5%. This clone is judged medium-sized (0.01 to 0.1%). J was trimmed by 4 bases and V by 5 bases; bases with no gene match: 4. CDR3 size: 14 residues. Germline V gene data show CDR1 as MNHEY and CDR2 as SVGAGI. Sequenced input: formalin-fixed, paraffin-embedded tissue. The receptor was derived from a female donor with melanoma. The chain uses TRBV6-5 and TRBJ2-7; 11 bases align to TRBD2. Here the CDR3 DNA reads TGTGCCAGCAGTATCGGGACTAGCGGTTACGAGCAGTACTTC. Protein product: CASSIGTSGYEQYF.